This is a list of T cell receptor beta chains from one sample in a study of human T cells and chemical hapten exposure. TCRdb passed the RACE reads through MiXCR, listing each CDR3 protein once. The repertoire consists of over 300,000 distinct CDR3 sequences, with roughly 4.6% occurring once and the leading ten covering just over 2.5%. This specimen consisted of whole blood, obtained in connection with sensitization to the hapten diphenylcyclopropenone (DPC). These receptors were taken from a woman in her forties or fifties with alopecia areata. Some clones in this sample may be carry-over from other donors' samples. The CDR3 runs from the conserved cysteine through the conserved F or W. D genes are given only for firm matches. Only part of the rows carry a size: once, few, many, or a class if the clone is expanded.

CDR3 DNA,CDR3 protein,D gene,clone size,V gene,J gene
TGTGCCAGCAGGGGTCAGCTTGGGGATACGCAGTATTTT,CASRGQLGDTQYF,NA,many,TRBV2,TRBJ2-3
TGCGCCAGCAGCTTGAACAGCCAAACGAACACCGGGGAGCTGTTTTTT,CASSLNSQTNTGELFF,NA,many,TRBV5-1,TRBJ2-2
TGTGCCAGCAGCCATGGACTCACCCCCAGGGATACGCAGTATTTT,CASSHGLTPRDTQYF,NA,many,TRBV3-1,TRBJ2-3
TGCGCCAGCAGCCGGGACAGCCCCTACGAGCAGTACTTC,CASSRDSPYEQYF,TRBD1,many,TRBV5-1,TRBJ2-7
TGTGCCAGCAGTTTATCCACCCCGACAGGGCCAGATACGCAGTATTTT,CASSLSTPTGPDTQYF,TRBD1,NA,TRBV27,TRBJ2-3
TGTGCCAGCAGCGTGCATCTTGCGCGGGGGAGCACAGATACGCAGTATTTT,CASSVHLARGSTDTQYF,TRBD2,few,TRBV9,TRBJ2-3
TGCAGCGCCAGGGGGGCACCCTCCTACGAGCAGTACTTC,CSARGAPSYEQYF,NA,few,TRBV29-1,TRBJ2-7
TGTGCCAGCAGCACCCATTGGGACGAAAAGAACACTGAAGCTTTCTTT,CASSTHWDEKNTEAFF,NA,many,TRBV4-2,TRBJ1-1
TGTGCCAGCAGTAATGGGGGCGAACGGGGGAACACTGAAGCTTTCTTT,CASSNGGERGNTEAFF,NA,NA,TRBV6-5,TRBJ1-1
TGTGCCAGCAGCTCCAGCAGGGGGGGGAACACTGAAGCTTTCTTT,CASSSSRGGNTEAFF,TRBD1,many,TRBV11-2,TRBJ1-1
TGTGCCAGCAGCTTTCAGTACAATGAGCAGTTCTTC,CASSFQYNEQFF,NA,many,TRBV3-1,TRBJ2-1
TGTGCCTGGAGCGGAGCGGAGGGGAACTACAATGAGCAGTTCTTC,CAWSGAEGNYNEQFF,NA,many,TRBV30,TRBJ2-1
TGCAGTGCTAAACACAGGGCGTCCTACGAGCAGTACTTC,CSAKHRASYEQYF,NA,NA,TRBV20-1,TRBJ2-7
TGTGCCAGCAGCGTAGGAGAGGGGGCGGGAACTAGCACAGATACGCAGTATTTT,CASSVGEGAGTSTDTQYF,NA,few,TRBV9,TRBJ2-3
TGTGCCAGCAGTTCCTTAGGGCTAGCGGAGCACAATGAGCAGTTCTTC,CASSSLGLAEHNEQFF,TRBD2,NA,TRBV6-5,TRBJ2-1
TGCGCCAGCAGCGTGGGACTAGCGGGGGGAGTCGATACGCAGTATTTT,CASSVGLAGGVDTQYF,TRBD2,few,TRBV5-1,TRBJ2-3
TGTGCCAGCAGTTCGGCACTAGCGGAGCAGTTCTTC,CASSSALAEQFF,TRBD2,NA,TRBV27,TRBJ2-1
TGTGCCAGCAGTCGTCGCACGGGAGAGACCCAGTACTTC,CASSRRTGETQYF,NA,few,TRBV25-1,TRBJ2-5
TGCAGTGCTCCGCTTCCTCAGGGGCGGAGAAACACCATATATTTT,CSAPLPQGRRNTIYF,NA,NA,TRBV20-1,TRBJ1-3
TGTGCCAGCATGGCGGACAGGGGCAAGACCCAGTACTTC,CASMADRGKTQYF,TRBD1,NA,TRBV6-6,TRBJ2-5
TGTGCCAGCAGCTCAGCCGCAGGGAACTCCCAGTACTTC,CASSSAAGNSQYF,NA,many,TRBV7-2,TRBJ2-5
TGCGCCAGCAGCTTGGGCGCCACGGGACAGGGGCACGAGCAGTACTTC,CASSLGATGQGHEQYF,TRBD1,many,TRBV5-1,TRBJ2-7
TGTGCCAGCAGCTTAGCGCGAGACGGTAATCAGCCCCAGCATTTT,CASSLARDGNQPQHF,NA,few,TRBV7-2,TRBJ1-5
TGTGCCAGCAGCGCCGGGACGGTGGCCTCTGGGGCCAACGTCCTGACTTTC,CASSAGTVASGANVLTF,NA,many,TRBV7-9,TRBJ2-6
TGCAGTGCTAGGTTACCGGGAGCGATAGGGTACGAGCAGTACTTC,CSARLPGAIGYEQYF,NA,few,TRBV20-1,TRBJ2-7
TGCAGCGCCGTCGTAGCGGTCCCCCGCACAGATACGCAGTATTTT,CSAVVAVPRTDTQYF,NA,few,TRBV29-1,TRBJ2-3
TGTGCCAGCAGTAAACGCTCGGACAGTAGCAATCAGCCCCAGCATTTT,CASSKRSDSSNQPQHF,NA,many,TRBV6-5,TRBJ1-5
TGTGCCAGCAGCCCCGCGGCAGGGGGAGATGGCTACACCTTC,CASSPAAGGDGYTF,TRBD1,many,TRBV7-2,TRBJ1-2
TGTGCCAGCAGCTTAGGGCGGGGGTTAGGACCCACAGATACGCAGTATTTT,CASSLGRGLGPTDTQYF,TRBD2,many,TRBV7-2,TRBJ2-3
TGTGCCAGCAGCCAAACTAGCGGGAGGGACAATGAGCAGTTCTTC,CASSQTSGRDNEQFF,TRBD2,many,TRBV7-9,TRBJ2-1
TGCGCCAGCAGCCGCCTCACTAGCGGGGGTTCCTACGAGCAGTACTTC,CASSRLTSGGSYEQYF,TRBD2,many,TRBV4-1,TRBJ2-7
TGCGCCAGCAGCCTCTCACCGGGAGGACAAGAGACCCAGTACTTC,CASSLSPGGQETQYF,TRBD2,many,TRBV5-1,TRBJ2-5
TGTGCCAGCAGCCAAGAGCTTGAGGGACGGGAAGCTTTCTTT,CASSQELEGREAFF,NA,many,TRBV3-1,TRBJ1-1
TGCAGTGCTAGTGCACTAGCGGGAGGCGGTTCCACAGATACGCAGTATTTT,CSASALAGGGSTDTQYF,TRBD2,NA,TRBV20-1,TRBJ2-3
TGTGCCAGCGGGACCGACAAACAGGGTCAGCCCCAGCATTTT,CASGTDKQGQPQHF,NA,NA,TRBV6-1,TRBJ1-5
TGTGCCAGCAGTTCCGGACTAGCGGGCCCGACGCAGTATTTT,CASSSGLAGPTQYF,TRBD2,NA,TRBV7-9,TRBJ2-3
TGTGCCAGCAGACTTTGGCCCTTGGCGAACACTGAAGCTTTCTTT,CASRLWPLANTEAFF,NA,few,TRBV6-1,TRBJ1-1
TGTGCCAGCAGTTTTGAAGCCGAGCAGTACTTC,CASSFEAEQYF,NA,many,TRBV28,TRBJ2-7
TGTGCCTGGAGTTTAGAGGACAGGGAGGTCGGGGAAGCTTTCTTT,CAWSLEDREVGEAFF,TRBD1,few,TRBV30,TRBJ1-1
TGTGCCAGCTGGTCGGACCGAGGGGGCACAGATACGCAGTATTTT,CASWSDRGGTDTQYF,NA,few,TRBV28,TRBJ2-3
TGCAGTGCTAGCGCTCTGCGGGGACAGGGGTACGAGCAGTACTTC,CSASALRGQGYEQYF,TRBD1,many,TRBV20-1,TRBJ2-7